The subject of this entry is one T cell receptor beta chain. The sample is drawn from a study of blood T cell repertoires in COVID-19. Study-wide background: Italy, Spain and the United States were the sources of the convalescent and acute COVID-19 samples.

Original analysis: Reference gene primer amplification yielded estimated nucleated cell counts. Some clones are missing from TCRdb's copy, which holds only in-frame ones; the method was immunoSEQ multiplex PCR. D and trimming were read from the DNA, whereas the V and J calls and clone size are those reported in that table. The data contain 180,000 or so clones, around 80% of them seen just once; the ten biggest clones take up roughly 9%. The germline CDR1 and CDR2 sequences are LGHNA and YSLEER. The CDR3 covers 16 residues. The junction had 11 bases not matched to a gene; V was cut back by 5 bases and J by 3 bases.

Sequenced material: peripheral blood. The receptor comes from an older woman with acute or convalescent COVID-19. This rearrangement joins TRBV4-3 to TRBJ2-5; TRBD2 agrees at 8 bases. The CDR3 DNA follows: TGCGCCAGCAGCGTCCCCCGTCGGGAGGGGGAAGAGACCCAGTACTTC. Protein sequence: CASSVPRREGEETQYF.